This T cell receptor beta chain is drawn from a study of a mutant IDH1 vaccine in newly diagnosed glioma. As to time point: week 5, during vaccination. Doses comprised 300 ug of mutant IDH1 20-mer peptide each, plus topical imiquimod. The table came from immunoSEQ multiplex PCR; TCRdb's copy has only in-frame clones and leaves some out. Found here are 30,000 to 45,000 clones, around three quarters of them singletons; the top ten hold roughly 5.5%. Notes on this clone: Its antigen remains unidentified.

This TCR derives from a middle-aged man with glioma. The source material was PBMCs, sampled from a glioma patient whose treatment included an IDH1 peptide vaccine.

Here the CDR3 reads CASIRNPTATGYNEQFF. Written as DNA, the CDR3 is TGCGCCAGCATAAGGAACCCGACAGCGACCGGGTACAATGAGCAGTTCTTC. The V and J genes are TRBV5-1 and TRBJ2-1; a possible D gene is TRBD1 (5 bases). Germline lookup yields CDR1 SGHRS and CDR2 YFSETQ. The CDR3 runs 17 residues. The V and J ends lost 6 bases and 4 bases respectively, with 23 bases between them. The complete variable domain, with remaining parts taken from reference TRBV5-1 and TRBJ2-1, reads KAGVTQTPRYLIKTRGQQVTLSCSPISGHRSVSWYQQTPGQGLQFLFEYFSETQRNKGNFPGRFSGRQFSNSRSEMNVSTLELGDSALYLCASIRNPTATGYNEQFFGPGTRLTVL.